The 11 T cell receptor beta chains reported below all come from one sample, sequenced in a study of cytomegalovirus exposure and HLA in healthy donors. It was with 60 Vbeta and 13 Jbeta primers that the PCR ran. Repertoires were generated with immunoSEQ multiplex PCR, while TCRdb's copy carries only in-frame clones and drops some. The sample lists about 170,000 clones, 80% to 90% occurring once. Input material: PBMCs. These TCRs come from a woman under 30 in good health and CMV-seronegative.

The J gene is TRBJ2-3, the V gene TRBV6-6; D is uncertain. The CDR3 is made up of 14 amino acids. CDR1 is MNHNY and CDR2 is SVGAGI in the germline V gene (reference sequence). Trimming pared 0 bases from V and 0 bases from J, leaving 4 bases between. CDR3 coding DNA: TGTGCCAGCAGTTACTCATCTAGCACAGATACGCAGTATTTT. Translated, it gives CASSYSSSTDTQYF.

The chain employs TRBV5-1 and TRBJ1-5, with 7 bases aligning to TRBD1. Germline values: CDR1 SGHRS, CDR2 YFSETQ. The trim removed 2 bases at V and 2 bases at J, leaving 1 base unmatched. The CDR3 sequence is 14 residues long. CDR3 sequence: CASSFGQGNQPQHF. The CDR3 DNA follows: TGCGCCAGCAGCTTTGGACAGGGCAATCAGCCCCAGCATTTT.

V is TRBV2 and J is TRBJ2-5; perhaps TRBD1 as D (5 bases). The J call may be faulty, since TRBJ2-7 better matches the DNA end. This CDR3 spans 13 amino acids. Germline CDR1 and CDR2: SNHLY and FYNNEI. The CDR3: CASSVLRVYEQYF. CDR3 sequence (DNA): TGTGCCAGCAGCGTTCTCAGGGTGTACGAGCAGTACTTC.

The rearrangement joins TRBV2 to TRBJ2-5; D may be TRBD1 (5 bases). Germline values: CDR1 SNHLY, CDR2 FYNNEI. There are 14 residues in the CDR3. V was clipped by 0 bases and J by 5 bases, with 10 bases between them. The CDR3: CASSEAYKGETQYF. CDR3 DNA: TGTGCCAGCAGTGAAGCCTATAAGGGGGAGACCCAGTACTTC. Based on the CDR3 plus reference TRBV2 and TRBJ2-5, the full variable domain is EPEVTQTPSHQVTQMGQEVILRCVPISNHLYFYWYRQILGQKVEFLVSFYNNEISEKSEIFDDQFSVERPDGSNFTLKIRSTKLEDSAMYFCASSEAYKGETQYFGPGTRLLVL.

The V call is TRBV27, the J call TRBJ2-5; 10 positions agree with TRBD2. The germline gives CDR1 MNHEY, CDR2 SMNVEV (reference sequence). After removal of 6 bases from V and 7 bases from J, the junction contained 11 bases not matched to a gene. This CDR3 spans 15 amino acids. CDR3 sequence reads: CASRRETSGAMTQYF. In nucleotides, the CDR3 is TGTGCCAGCAGAAGGGAAACTAGCGGGGCTATGACCCAGTACTTC.

This chain uses TRBV4-1 with TRBJ2-7; D may be TRBD2 (7 bases). The CDR3 totals 15 residues. CDR1 and CDR2 from the germline V gene are MGHRA and YSYEKL. The V and J ends lost 3 bases and 2 bases respectively, with 14 bases between them. The CDR3 here is CASSHRRGAAYEQYF. CDR3 DNA sequence: TGCGCCAGCAGCCACCGACGGGGGGCGGCCTACGAGCAGTACTTC.

CDR3 DNA: TGTGCCAGCAAGGGACAGGGGACCGGGAGCTACACCGGGGAGCTGTTTTTT. It is translated as CASKGQGTGSYTGELFF. The rearrangement links TRBV2 to TRBJ2-2, with TRBD1 matching over 10 bases. This CDR3 spans 17 amino acids. Germline V CDR1 and CDR2: SNHLY, FYNNEI. V was pared by 7 bases and J by 3 bases, with 11 bases of the junction left unmatched.

Only one count was recorded for this clone. The V gene is TRBV2, the J gene TRBJ1-5; TRBD1 matches at 8 bases. Germline V lookup: CDR1 SNHLY, CDR2 FYNNEI. V gave up 2 bases and J gave up 5 bases; unmatched junction bases: 2. The CDR3 covers 14 residues. CDR3 loop: CASSEPGGDQPQHF. The CDR3 bases are TGTGCCAGCAGTGAACCAGGGGGCGATCAGCCCCAGCATTTT. Full variable domain (missing parts from reference TRBV2 and TRBJ1-5): EPEVTQTPSHQVTQMGQEVILRCVPISNHLYFYWYRQILGQKVEFLVSFYNNEISEKSEIFDDQFSVERPDGSNFTLKIRSTKLEDSAMYFCASSEPGGDQPQHFGDGTRLSIL.

This chain uses TRBV6-6 with TRBJ2-1; weak D call: TRBD2 (6 bases). Trimming removed 7 bases from V and 2 bases from J, with 18 bases in between. Germline CDR1 reads MNHNY; CDR2 reads SVGAGI (reference sequence). This CDR3 contains 16 residues. The CDR3 is CASTDRPGAAYNEQFF. CDR3 sequence (DNA): TGTGCCAGCACCGATCGGCCGGGAGCCGCCTACAATGAGCAGTTCTTC.

The chain employs TRBV7-8 and TRBJ2-7; 8 positions match TRBD1. Trimming removed 1 base from V and 2 bases from J; junction bases left unmatched: 10. CDR1 and CDR2 (germline): SGHVS, FQNEAQ. The CDR3 consists of 17 residues. CDR3 nucleotide sequence: TGTGCCAGCAGCTTAGGGACAGGGACTTACCTCCCCTACGAGCAGTACTTC. Translating it yields CASSLGTGTYLPYEQYF.

This chain joins TRBV6-5 and TRBJ2-7; 8 bases agree with TRBD2. Germline-derived CDR1 and CDR2 are MNHEY and SVGAGI. This CDR3 has 15 residues. With V trimmed by 2 bases and J by 3 bases, 6 bases remained unmatched. CDR3 coding DNA: TGTGCCAGCAGTTACCAAGCGGGAGAGTTCTACGAGCAGTACTTC. Amino acid sequence: CASSYQAGEFYEQYF.